Listed below are T cell receptor beta chains from one sample, sequenced in a study of regulatory T cells in long-lasting Graves disease. One entry per CDR3 protein, called by TCRdb with MiXCR from the multiplex PCR reads. The table shows about 540,000 distinct CDR3 sequences, with 13% occurring only once. The sample also formed part of further work on T cells in Graves' hyperthyroidism and ophthalmopathy.

The specimen comprised peripheral blood mononuclear cells (PBMCs), sampled at new diagnosis, from a patient treated with antithyroid drugs. The source of these receptors is a man younger than 40 with Graves disease. The CDR3 runs from the conserved cysteine through the conserved F or W. D genes are given only for firm matches. Expanded clones get a size class; other rows say once, few or many, or leave the size out.

D	length	V	size	J	CDR3	DNA
NA	10	TRBV20-1	NA	TRBJ1-2	CSARSGGYTF	TGCAGTGCTAGATCGGGAGGCTACACCTTC
NA	17	TRBV28	NA	TRBJ1-4	CASSLRRGLSTNEKLVF	TGTGCCAGCAGTTTACGACGCGGGTTATCAACTAATGAAAAACTGGTTTTT
TRBD1	15	TRBV7-9	many	TRBJ2-1	CASSGVQGGIREQFF	TGTGCCAGCAGCGGGGTACAGGGGGGAATTCGGGAGCAGTTCTTC
NA	15	TRBV30	few	TRBJ2-3	CAWSMGLLRTDTQYF	TGTGCCTGGAGTATGGGACTGCTGCGCACAGATACGCAGTATTTT
NA	14	TRBV27	few	TRBJ1-1	CASREIRMNTEAFF	TGTGCCAGCAGGGAGATTAGGATGAACACTGAAGCTTTCTTT
TRBD1	14	TRBV12-3/TRBV12-4	many	TRBJ2-7	CASSGGQGAREQYF	TGTGCCAGCAGTGGAGGACAGGGCGCGCGCGAGCAGTACTTC
NA	16	TRBV9	NA	TRBJ2-3	CASSVDGSPSTDTQYF	TGTGCCAGCAGCGTAGACGGGAGCCCCTCCACAGATACGCAGTATTTT
TRBD1	14	TRBV11-1	NA	TRBJ1-1	CASSHDRGNTEAFF	TGTGCCAGCAGCCATGACAGGGGGAACACTGAAGCTTTCTTT
TRBD1	18	TRBV20-1	many	TRBJ2-3	CSAQTMGTGTSSTDTQYF	TGCAGTGCCCAAACTATGGGGACAGGGACTTCGAGCACAGATACGCAGTATTTT
NA	13	TRBV27	many	TRBJ2-7	CASRPDGPYEQYF	TGTGCCAGCAGACCGGACGGACCTTACGAGCAGTACTTC
NA	13	TRBV7-8	many	TRBJ2-1	CASSLDVDHEQFF	TGTGCCAGCAGCTTAGATGTCGATCATGAGCAGTTCTTC
NA	14	TRBV6-4	NA	TRBJ1-2	CASSDSSAAEGYTF	TGTGCCAGCAGTGACTCGTCAGCCGCTGAGGGCTACACCTTC
TRBD2	16	TRBV27	few	TRBJ2-1	CASSLVGLAGTNEQFF	TGTGCCAGCAGTTTGGTGGGACTAGCGGGTACCAATGAGCAGTTCTTC
NA	16	TRBV20-1	few	TRBJ2-1	CSARDGQRNPYNEQFF	TGCAGTGCTAGAGATGGACAGCGCAACCCCTACAATGAGCAGTTCTTC
TRBD2	14	TRBV20-1	many	TRBJ2-3	CSTGTSGSSDTQYF	TGCAGTACCGGGACTAGCGGGAGCTCAGATACGCAGTATTTT
NA	14	TRBV5-1	NA	TRBJ2-7	CASSLIAASYEQYF	TGCGCCAGCAGCTTAATAGCGGCCTCCTACGAGCAGTACTTC
NA	15	TRBV6-5	NA	TRBJ1-4	CASSYSSQGREKLFF	TGTGCCAGCAGTTACTCGAGTCAGGGTAGAGAAAAACTGTTTTTT
NA	12	TRBV2	few	TRBJ2-2	CASREGFGELFF	TGTGCCAGCAGGGAGGGGTTCGGGGAGCTGTTTTTT
NA	14	TRBV25-1	many	TRBJ1-5	CASSLVYSNQPQHF	TGTGCCAGCAGTTTAGTTTATAGCAATCAGCCCCAGCATTTT
NA	14	TRBV12-5	many	TRBJ1-5	CASGLGYLGEPQHF	TGTGCTAGTGGTTTAGGCTATCTCGGTGAGCCCCAGCATTTT
TRBD2	15	TRBV5-1	many	TRBJ2-3	CASSLAGAIADTQYF	TGTGCCAGCAGCCTAGCGGGAGCGATTGCAGATACGCAGTATTTT
TRBD1	15	TRBV5-1	NA	TRBJ2-2	CASSLDGTGPGELFF	TGCGCCAGCAGCTTGGATGGGACAGGGCCCGGGGAGCTGTTTTTT
NA	14	TRBV7-9	few	TRBJ2-3	CASSLSLGADTQYF	TGTGCCAGCAGCTTATCCTTGGGGGCAGATACGCAGTATTTT
TRBD2	16	TRBV9	once	TRBJ2-3	CASSTGDYTLTDTQYF	TGTGCCAGCAGCACCGGGGACTACACCCTCACAGATACGCAGTATTTT
TRBD2	15	TRBV5-1	NA	TRBJ2-5	CASSGGLAGVETQYF	TGCGCCAGCAGCGGGGGACTAGCGGGAGTTGAGACCCAGTACTTC
NA	13	TRBV4-1	many	TRBJ1-2	CASSQDVKAGYTF	TGCGCCAGCAGCCAAGATGTAAAGGCTGGCTACACCTTC
TRBD2	13	TRBV20-1	few	TRBJ2-1	CSDRLAARNEQFF	TGCAGTGATAGGCTAGCGGCGAGGAATGAGCAGTTCTTC
TRBD1	14	TRBV28	many	TRBJ1-5	CASSHGQGIQPQHF	TGTGCCAGCAGCCACGGACAGGGGATACAGCCCCAGCATTTT
NA	15	TRBV11-2	many	TRBJ1-1	CASSLVRGLKTEAFF	TGTGCCAGCAGCTTAGTTCGGGGATTGAAAACTGAAGCTTTCTTT
NA	13	TRBV5-6	few	TRBJ1-1	CASSLVRAAEAFF	TGTGCCAGCAGCTTGGTGAGGGCCGCTGAAGCTTTCTTT
NA	16	TRBV12-5	many	TRBJ2-6	CASGHTGTRGANVLTF	TGTGCTAGTGGCCACACCGGGACGCGCGGGGCCAACGTCCTGACTTTC
TRBD2	18	TRBV27	many	TRBJ2-1	CASSFRLAGAPSYNEQFF	TGTGCCAGCAGTTTTCGGCTAGCGGGGGCACCCTCCTACAATGAGCAGTTCTTC
NA	13	TRBV7-9	many	TRBJ1-1	CASSFPGPTEAFF	TGTGCCAGCAGCTTTCCAGGGCCCACTGAAGCTTTCTTT
TRBD2	16	TRBV11-3	many	TRBJ2-1	CASSLEGGEGGNEQFF	TGTGCCAGCAGCTTAGAAGGCGGGGAGGGTGGTAATGAGCAGTTCTTC
NA	15	TRBV5-4	NA	TRBJ1-2	CASSPTLSGGYGYTF	TGTGCCAGCAGCCCCACTTTGTCCGGGGGCTATGGCTACACCTTC
NA	16	TRBV12-3/TRBV12-4	many	TRBJ2-2	CASSSRTGRDTGELFF	TGTGCCAGCAGTTCTAGGACAGGGAGGGACACCGGGGAGCTGTTTTTT
TRBD1	15	TRBV7-9	NA	TRBJ2-3	CASSAGGWNTDTQYF	TGTGCCAGCAGCGCAGGGGGTTGGAACACAGATACGCAGTATTTT
TRBD1	13	TRBV29-1	NA	TRBJ1-1	CSVGQGVWTEAFF	TGCAGCGTTGGACAGGGGGTTTGGACTGAAGCTTTCTTT
NA	15	TRBV12-3/TRBV12-4	many	TRBJ2-3	CASSLGLNNPDTQYF	TGTGCCAGCAGTTTAGGACTAAACAACCCCGATACGCAGTATTTT
TRBD2	15	TRBV11-2	many	TRBJ2-1	CASSLASGIYNEQFF	TGTGCCAGCAGCTTGGCTAGCGGGATCTACAATGAGCAGTTCTTC
NA	17	TRBV3-1	NA	TRBJ1-3	CASSQVLAGAGGNTIYF	TGTGCCAGCAGCCAAGTTCTCGCCGGGGCGGGAGGAAACACCATATATTTT
NA	17	TRBV13	few	TRBJ2-3	CASRSRDGLLSTDTQYF	TGTGCCAGCAGATCCCGGGATGGCCTTCTTAGCACAGATACGCAGTATTTT
NA	14	TRBV11-2	NA	TRBJ2-2	CASRKARAAGELFF	TGTGCCAGCAGAAAGGCCAGGGCGGCCGGGGAGCTGTTTTTT
TRBD2	14	TRBV29-1	many	TRBJ2-7	CSVPRAGATSEQYF	TGCAGCGTTCCCCGCGCGGGAGCGACCTCCGAGCAGTACTTC
NA	13	TRBV5-1	NA	TRBJ1-5	CASSLARNQPQHF	TGCGCCAGCAGCTTGGCCAGAAATCAGCCCCAGCATTTT
TRBD1	14	TRBV6-1	many	TRBJ2-1	CASRRQGGYNEQFF	TGTGCCAGCCGGCGACAGGGGGGCTACAATGAGCAGTTCTTC
NA	12	TRBV14	few	TRBJ2-3	CASSQTGLTQYF	TGTGCCAGCAGCCAGACTGGATTGACGCAGTATTTT
TRBD2	16	TRBV15	few	TRBJ2-5	CATSRDQLASQETQYF	TGTGCCACCAGCAGAGATCAACTAGCGAGTCAAGAGACCCAGTACTTC
TRBD2	17	TRBV7-2	NA	TRBJ2-1	CASSSPSGRTRKNEQFF	TGTGCCAGCAGCTCCCCTAGCGGGAGGACCCGGAAGAATGAGCAGTTCTTC